These 10 T cell receptor beta chains were all obtained from the same sample, sequenced in a study of T-cell reconstitution after alpha-beta-depleted transplantation in children. Unique molecular identifiers were used to barcode this TCRbeta library. TCRdb re-called the PCR reads through MiXCR, storing one row per CDR3 protein. Found here are about 610,000 distinct CDR3 sequences, approximately 10% of them singletons; the top ten hold around 4%. The starting material was PBMCs from the stem cell graft donor, obtained from the stem cell graft. The receptors were gathered from a human donor who donated a stem cell graft to a child with acute myeloid leukemia.

In its sample, this clonotype was seen a few times. The V and J genes are TRBV4-3 and TRBJ1-4; no firm D call. This CDR3 has 13 residues. V was cut by 3 bases and J by 8 bases, with 10 bases left in between. Germline V gene sequence: CDR1 LGHNA, CDR2 YSLEER. The CDR3 sequence is CASSQAPGEKLFF. DNA of the CDR3: TGCGCCAGCAGCCAGGCCCCGGGGGAAAAACTGTTTTTT.

This clonotype was seen a handful of times. This sequence joins TRBV29-1 and TRBJ2-3, with D perhaps TRBD2 (6 bases). Looked up from germline, CDR1 is SQVTM and CDR2 is ANQGSEA. The CDR3 extends over 13 amino acids. Trimming pared 5 bases from V and 3 bases from J, leaving 12 bases between. The CDR3 DNA is TGCAGCGTTACGCGGGACTCTACAGATACGCAGTATTTT. It encodes CSVTRDSTDTQYF.

The rearrangement joins TRBV13 to TRBJ2-2; 10 nucleotides agree with TRBD2. Germline V lookup: CDR1 PRHDT, CDR2 FYEKMQ (reference sequence). Trimming at V came to 5 bases and at J to 4 bases, leaving 4 bases not matched to a gene. The length of the CDR3 is 15 residues. Here the CDR3 reads CASSDSGRRTGELFF. CDR3 DNA sequence: TGTGCCAGCAGCGATAGCGGGAGGCGCACCGGGGAGCTGTTTTTT.

This clonotype was seen at least ten times. The chain carries TRBV7-2 and TRBJ1-2; D uncertain. The CDR3 has 15 amino acids. V was shortened by 8 bases and J by 4 bases, with 20 bases between the two germline ends. The germline CDR1 and CDR2 sequences are SGHTA and FQGNSA. In DNA form, the CDR3 reads TGTGCCAGCGTCCCCCCGGCAGGATCTGTCTATGGCTACACCTTC. Protein: CASVPPAGSVYGYTF.

This clonotype was observed a few times. The chain is built from TRBV5-1 and TRBJ1-1, with a weak D call TRBD1 (5 bases). The CDR3 spans 15 residues. Germline loops: CDR1 SGHRS, CDR2 YFSETQ. V was cut by 6 bases and J by 4 bases, with 19 bases left in between. This CDR3 is CASTPGGRTGTEAFF. The CDR3 coding sequence is TGCGCCAGCACCCCGGGGGGAAGGACGGGCACTGAAGCTTTCTTT.

The rearrangement uses TRBV28 and TRBJ2-4; TRBD1 might be the D (6 bases). Germline values: CDR1 MDHEN, CDR2 SYDVKM. The CDR3 covers 16 residues. V was shortened by 2 bases and J by 1 base, with 12 bases between the two germline ends. CDR3: CASSLRFDRAKNIQYF. The CDR3 DNA reads as TGTGCCAGCAGTTTACGATTCGACAGGGCCAAAAACATTCAGTACTTC.

This clonotype appeared many times. The CDR3 region has the DNA TGTGCCAGCAGCCAAAACCCTCCGGGACTCCTGCCGGCGGAGCAGTACTTC. Translating it yields CASSQNPPGLLPAEQYF. This sequence joins TRBV28 and TRBJ2-7, with TRBD2 as a possible D gene (6 bases). The V gene lost 6 bases and the J gene lost 7 bases, with 28 bases spanning the gap. The CDR3 is made up of 17 amino acids. Germline CDR1 MDHEN, CDR2 SYDVKM.

This clonotype came up a few times. The V and J genes are TRBV6-5 and TRBJ1-2; possible D gene TRBD1, 6 bases. This CDR3 has 14 residues. Germline V gene sequence: CDR1 MNHEY, CDR2 SVGAGI. V shed 6 bases and J shed 2 bases, with 13 bases lying between them. The CDR3 bases are TGTGCCAGCAGCTCTGACAGGAGAAACTATGGCTACACCTTC. Its protein product is CASSSDRRNYGYTF.

To note about this clonotype: The CDR3 does not end in the conserved phenylalanine or tryptophan, so this is likely a read error. The CDR3: CASSLPGENQPQHV. In DNA, the CDR3 is TGCGCCAGCAGCTTGCCCGGGGAAAATCAGCCCCAGCATGTT. The rearrangement uses TRBV5-1 and TRBJ1-5; no firm D call. The CDR3 totals 14 residues. CDR1 SGHRS and CDR2 YFSETQ come from the germline V gene. Trimming cost V 1 base and J 4 bases, with 9 bases left between them.

The sample holds many counts of this clonotype. This rearrangement joins TRBV20-1 to TRBJ2-7; TRBD2 agrees at 7 bases. V dropped 6 bases and J dropped 0; count of bases not matched to a gene: 14. This CDR3 is 16 amino acids long. From germline, CDR1 is DFQATT and CDR2 SNEGSKA (reference sequence). Written as DNA, the CDR3 is TGCAGTGCCACGACCGGGTGGGAGGGCCGCTCCTACGAGCAGTACTTC. Translation: CSATTGWEGRSYEQYF.